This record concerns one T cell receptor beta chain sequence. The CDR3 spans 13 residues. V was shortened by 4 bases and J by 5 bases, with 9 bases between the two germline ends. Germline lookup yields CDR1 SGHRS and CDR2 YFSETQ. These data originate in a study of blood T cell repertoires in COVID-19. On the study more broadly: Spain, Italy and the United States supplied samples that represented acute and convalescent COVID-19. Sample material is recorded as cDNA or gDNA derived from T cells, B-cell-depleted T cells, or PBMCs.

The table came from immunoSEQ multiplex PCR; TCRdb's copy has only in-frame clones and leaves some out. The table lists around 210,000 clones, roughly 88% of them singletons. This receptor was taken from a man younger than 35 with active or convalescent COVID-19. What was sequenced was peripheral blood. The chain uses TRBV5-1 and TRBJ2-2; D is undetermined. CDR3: CASSPSGTGELFF. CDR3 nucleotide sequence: TGCGCCAGCAGCCCTTCAGGTACCGGGGAGCTGTTTTTT.